One and the same sample provided the 20 T cell receptor beta chains below, sequenced in a study of blood T cells in healthy people across ages. Primers used in a second PCR of about 6 to 11 cycles were a sample-barcoded 5' primer and a J-beta primer mix. From the 5' RACE reads, TCRdb called clonotypes with MiXCR, one entry per CDR3 protein. The sample records some 1.6 million distinct CDR3 sequences, almost 35% being singletons. Sample: blood. These TCRs come from a woman in her 30s in good health.

In this sample, this clonotype turned up a few times. The CDR3 protein is CASSFRYGLAGEQYF. The CDR3 nucleotides are TGTGCCAGCAGCTTCCGCTATGGACTAGCGGGGGAGCAGTACTTC. The chain carries TRBV7-2 and TRBJ2-7; TRBD2 matches 12 bases. The CDR3 has 15 residues. Germline V gives CDR1 SGHTA, CDR2 FQGNSA. Trimming removed 3 bases from V and 7 bases from J; junction bases left unmatched: 7.

Regarding this clonotype: Germline and junction disagree at one end, which may indicate a read error. This chain joins TRBV4-2 and TRBJ1-2, with D maybe TRBD1 (5 bases). The germline gives CDR1 LGHNA, CDR2 YNFKEQ. This CDR3 contains 15 residues. CDR3 loop: CVSSQDARGNYGYTF. CDR3 nucleotides: TGTGTCAGCAGCCAAGATGCAAGGGGAAACTATGGCTACACCTTC.

This clonotype appeared many times. CDR3 DNA sequence: TGCAGCGTTGTTGGGGGAGACCGTGCCTACGAGCAGTACTTC. This encodes CSVVGGDRAYEQYF. The chain recombines TRBV29-1 with TRBJ2-7, with D perhaps TRBD1 or TRBD2 (5 bases each). The CDR3 consists of 14 residues. The germline V gene encodes CDR1 SQVTM and CDR2 ANQGSEA. Trimming pared 4 bases from V and 2 bases from J, leaving 15 bases between.

This chain links TRBV7-9 with TRBJ2-1; 10 nucleotides match TRBD1. V shed 4 bases, J shed 6 bases, and the junction held 6 bases outside the gene matches. CDR1 and CDR2 from the germline V gene are SEHNR and FQNEAQ (reference sequence). This CDR3 has 15 residues. The CDR3 loop reads CASSSAGTGANEQFF. The CDR3 coding sequence is TGTGCCAGCAGCTCCGCCGGGACAGGGGCCAATGAGCAGTTCTTC.

This clonotype has only a few counts. The chain is built from TRBV6-6 and TRBJ1-1, with a possible D match to TRBD1 (5 bases). Germline V gives CDR1 MNHNY, CDR2 SVGAGI (reference sequence). V lost 6 bases and J 7 bases, leaving 15 bases between the germline ends. The CDR3 has 13 residues. CDR3 nucleotides: TGTGCCAGCAGGCCCGGGACCGTGGATGAAGCTTTCTTT. It translates to CASRPGTVDEAFF.

This sequence joins TRBV7-7 and TRBJ1-5; the D is unclear. Trimming removed 2 bases at V and 3 bases at J, with 20 bases between. Germline assignment: CDR1 SSHAT and CDR2 FNYEAQ (reference sequence). This CDR3 has 18 amino acids. The CDR3, as DNA: TGTGCCAGCAGCTTAAGGCCCGAAATACAGCTTTACAATCAGCCCCAGCATTTT. Amino acids: CASSLRPEIQLYNQPQHF.

This clonotype was detected many times. The rearrangement joins TRBV7-3 to TRBJ2-3; D unresolved. Deletions cut 5 bases from V and 10 bases from J, with 13 bases between. The CDR3 is 12 residues long. Germline V gene data show CDR1 as SGHTA and CDR2 as FQGTGA. The CDR3 DNA is TGTGCCAGCAGCCTCCCCCCGGGTGCGCAGTATTTT. This translates into CASSLPPGAQYF.

The CDR3 protein is CASSLFPPGRSTDTQYF. CDR3 DNA: TGTGCCAGCAGTTTATTCCCCCCGGGACGCAGCACAGATACGCAGTATTTT. The rearrangement links TRBV27 to TRBJ2-3, with D perhaps TRBD1 or TRBD2 (5 bases each). V was clipped by 1 base and J by 0 bases, with 14 bases between them. Looked up from germline, CDR1 is MNHEY and CDR2 is SMNVEV (reference sequence). The CDR3 is 17 amino acids.

As regards this clonotype: Its ends do not fully match the called genes, so a read error is possible. The rearrangement links TRBV5-1 to TRBJ2-1; maybe TRBD2 (7 bases). Germline V gene data show CDR1 as SGHRS and CDR2 as YFSETQ. The CDR3 contains 16 residues. CDR3 nucleotide sequence: TGCGCCAGCAGCTTGGGTGCGGGGGCTACCTACAATGGGCAGTTCTTC. It specifies CASSLGAGATYNGQFF.

The sample holds a few counts of this clonotype. This chain joins TRBV7-9 and TRBJ1-1, with a tentative D call TRBD1 (6 bases). Per germline, CDR1 SEHNR and CDR2 FQNEAQ (reference sequence). The CDR3 runs to 14 residues. Between the trimmed V and J ends, which lost 6 bases and 0 bases, there was a span of 11 bases. The CDR3, as DNA: TGTGCCAGCAGACCCGACAGGATGAACACTGAAGCTTTCTTT. Protein: CASRPDRMNTEAFF. The whole variable domain, filled in from reference TRBV7-9 and TRBJ1-1, reads DTGVSQNPRHKITKRGQNVTFRCDPISEHNRLYWYRQTLGQGPEFLTYFQNEAQLEKSRLLSDRFSAERPKGSFSTLEIQRTEQGDSAMYLCASRPDRMNTEAFFGQGTRLTVV.

This clonotype was detected only once. The chain combines TRBV6-5 with TRBJ2-5, with 7 bases matching TRBD2. Germline trimming cut 2 bases from V and 11 bases from J; bases unmatched to any gene: 14. Germline V gene data show CDR1 as MNHEY and CDR2 as SVGAGI. The CDR3 is 15 residues long. This CDR3 reads CASSYGGGTYNEQYF. CDR3 sequence (DNA): TGTGCCAGCAGTTACGGGGGAGGGACTTACAATGAGCAGTACTTC.

This chain connects TRBV7-9 to TRBJ2-4; no clear D. Trimming removed 5 bases from V and 3 bases from J, with 17 bases in between. The germline CDR1 and CDR2 sequences are SEHNR and FQNEAQ (reference sequence). This CDR3 comprises 16 residues. The CDR3 nucleotides are TGTGCCAGCAGCCCAGCCCTTGCGGAAAGCAAAAACATTCAGTACTTC. It yields the protein CASSPALAESKNIQYF.

This clonotype was found a few times. The V call is TRBV7-9, the J call TRBJ2-1; a possible D gene is TRBD2 (6 bases). This CDR3 is 16 amino acids long. Deletions cut 6 bases from V and 5 bases from J, with 20 bases between. CDR1 is SEHNR, CDR2 FQNEAQ, per germline (reference sequence). The CDR3 loop is CASSFAAGRPHNEQFF. CDR3 sequence (DNA): TGTGCCAGCAGTTTCGCCGCGGGGAGGCCCCACAATGAGCAGTTCTTC.

The rearrangement uses TRBV7-2 and TRBJ2-1, with no clear D. Germline CDR1 and CDR2: SGHTA and FQGNSA. The CDR3 is made up of 14 amino acids. V was cut by 5 bases and J by 10 bases, with 18 bases left in between. The CDR3 DNA reads TGTGCCAGCAGCAAACGATCAGCTGTCGCAGAGCAGTTCTTC. Its protein is CASSKRSAVAEQFF.

The chain couples TRBV19 to TRBJ2-5, with 7 bases that match TRBD1. Judging by the DNA end, TRBJ2-7 fits better; the J call may be wrong. Germline-derived CDR1 and CDR2 are LNHDA and SQIVND (reference sequence). The CDR3 extends over 15 amino acids. The CDR3 spells CASSTAGTAASEQYF. CDR3 bases: TGTGCCAGTAGTACCGCCGGGACAGCCGCCTCCGAGCAGTACTTC.

This chain connects TRBV28 to TRBJ1-1, with D perhaps TRBD1 (5 bases). The CDR3 covers 13 residues. Trimming shortened V by 11 bases and J by 0 bases, and 13 bases separated the two germline ends. The germline V gene encodes CDR1 MDHEN and CDR2 SYDVKM. The CDR3 DNA reads as TGTGCCGCCCAAGGGGCCATGAACACTGAAGCTTTCTTT. Its protein product is CAAQGAMNTEAFF.

The table lists this clonotype with many counts. A much larger clone lies a single base off, so this may be a read error. The chain employs TRBV10-3 and TRBJ2-3; D remains unclear. The CDR3 loop spans 13 amino acids. In germline, CDR1 is ENHRY, CDR2 SYGVKD. CDR3 region: CAIRESPADTQYF. The CDR3 nucleotides read TGTGCCATCAGGGAGTCTCCCGCAGATACGCAGTATTTT.

CDR3 residues: CASSDWQETQYF. Here the CDR3 DNA reads TGTGCCAGCAGCGACTGGCAAGAGACCCAGTACTTC. The chain links TRBV5-6 to TRBJ2-5, with D hard to call. Germline V lookup: CDR1 SGHDT, CDR2 YYEEEE. Trimming left V 4 bases short and J 2 bases short, with 6 bases between. The CDR3 contains 12 residues.

CDR3 bases: TGTGCCAGCCACCGGGGCACCGCCAGAGATACGCAGTATTTT. Amino acid sequence: CASHRGTARDTQYF. The rearrangement links TRBV2 to TRBJ2-3; D tentatively reads TRBD1 or TRBD2 (5 bases each). The CDR3 is 14 residues long. Germline V gene data show CDR1 as SNHLY and CDR2 as FYNNEI. Trimming stripped 8 bases from V and 5 bases from J, with 17 bases between.

The chain employs TRBV20-1 and TRBJ2-1; D is unresolved. Germline CDR1 and CDR2: DFQATT and SNEGSKA (reference sequence). The CDR3 loop spans 15 amino acids. The CDR3 loop is CSLGRRNSSYNEQFF. For the CDR3, the DNA is TGCAGCCTGGGTCGGCGGAATAGCTCCTACAATGAGCAGTTCTTC.